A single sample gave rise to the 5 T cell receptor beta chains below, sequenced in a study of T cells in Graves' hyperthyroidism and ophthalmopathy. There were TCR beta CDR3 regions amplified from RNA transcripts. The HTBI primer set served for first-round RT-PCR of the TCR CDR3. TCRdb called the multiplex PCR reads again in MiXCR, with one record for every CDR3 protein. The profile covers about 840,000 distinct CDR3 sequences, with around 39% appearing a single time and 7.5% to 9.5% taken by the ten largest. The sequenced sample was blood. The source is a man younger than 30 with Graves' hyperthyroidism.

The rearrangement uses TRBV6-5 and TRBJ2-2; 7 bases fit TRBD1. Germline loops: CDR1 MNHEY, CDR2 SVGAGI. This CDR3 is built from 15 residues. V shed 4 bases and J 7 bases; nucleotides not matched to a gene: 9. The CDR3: CASSFRQGWSGELFF. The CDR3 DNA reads TGTGCCAGCAGTTTTCGACAGGGATGGAGCGGGGAGCTGTTTTTT.

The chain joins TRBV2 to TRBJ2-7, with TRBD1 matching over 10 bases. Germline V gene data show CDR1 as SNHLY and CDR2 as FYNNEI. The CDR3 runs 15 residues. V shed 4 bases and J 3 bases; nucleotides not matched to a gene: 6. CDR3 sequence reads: CASSGYGTGDYEQYF. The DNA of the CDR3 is TGTGCCAGCAGTGGCTACGGGACAGGGGACTACGAGCAGTACTTC. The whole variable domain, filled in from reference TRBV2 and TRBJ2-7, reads EPEVTQTPSHQVTQMGQEVILRCVPISNHLYFYWYRQILGQKVEFLVSFYNNEISEKSEIFDDQFSVERPDGSNFTLKIRSTKLEDSAMYFCASSGYGTGDYEQYFGPGTRLTVT.

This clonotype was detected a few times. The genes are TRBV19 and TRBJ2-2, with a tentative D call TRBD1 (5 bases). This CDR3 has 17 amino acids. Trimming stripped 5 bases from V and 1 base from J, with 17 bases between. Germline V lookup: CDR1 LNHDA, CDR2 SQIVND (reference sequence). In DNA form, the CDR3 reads TGTGCCAGTAGTGCACACCCAGGGCGGAAGAACACCGGGGAGCTGTTTTTT. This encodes CASSAHPGRKNTGELFF.

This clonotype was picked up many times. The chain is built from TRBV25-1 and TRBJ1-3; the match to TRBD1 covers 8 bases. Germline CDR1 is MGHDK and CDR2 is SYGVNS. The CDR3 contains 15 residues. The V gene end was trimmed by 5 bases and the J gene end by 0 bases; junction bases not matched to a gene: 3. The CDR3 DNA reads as TGTGCCAGCAGTCCCGACAGGGGCTCTGGAAACACCATATATTTT. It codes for CASSPDRGSGNTIYF.

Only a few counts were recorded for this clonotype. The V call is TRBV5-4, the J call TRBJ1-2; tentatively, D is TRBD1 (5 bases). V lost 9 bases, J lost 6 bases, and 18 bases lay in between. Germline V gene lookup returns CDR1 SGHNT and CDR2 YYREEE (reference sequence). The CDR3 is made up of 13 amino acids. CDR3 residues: CANRTGTGDGYTF. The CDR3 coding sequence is TGTGCCAATAGGACCGGGACCGGGGATGGCTACACCTTC.